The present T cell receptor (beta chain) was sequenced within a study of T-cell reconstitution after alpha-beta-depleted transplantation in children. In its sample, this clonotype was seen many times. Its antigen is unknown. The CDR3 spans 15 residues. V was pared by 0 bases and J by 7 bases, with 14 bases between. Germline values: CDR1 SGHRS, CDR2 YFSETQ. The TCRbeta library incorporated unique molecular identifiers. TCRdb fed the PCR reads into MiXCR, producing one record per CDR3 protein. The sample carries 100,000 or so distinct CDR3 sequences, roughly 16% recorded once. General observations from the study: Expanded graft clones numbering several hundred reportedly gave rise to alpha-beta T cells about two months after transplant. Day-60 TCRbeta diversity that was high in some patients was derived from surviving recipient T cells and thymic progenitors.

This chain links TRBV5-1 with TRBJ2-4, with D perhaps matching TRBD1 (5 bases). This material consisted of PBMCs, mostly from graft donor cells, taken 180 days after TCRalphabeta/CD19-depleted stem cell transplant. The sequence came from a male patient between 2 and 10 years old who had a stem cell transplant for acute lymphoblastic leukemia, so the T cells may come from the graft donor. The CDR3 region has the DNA TGCGCCAGCAGCTTGGCCTCGACAGATTTGAACATTCAGTACTTC. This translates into CASSLASTDLNIQYF.